This TCR beta chain is from a study of radiation and T cells in renal cell carcinoma. The germline CDR1 and CDR2 sequences are SGHAT and FQNNGV. V lost 4 bases, J lost 8 bases, and 21 bases lay in between. CDR3 length equals 15 residues. Profiled with immunoSEQ multiplex PCR; TCRdb holds only in-frame clones, not every one. The sample yields 110,000 to 150,000 clones, 70% to 90% seen once. Specified time point: baseline pretreatment blood. Specified treatment: 15 Gy SBRT to primary tumor, nephrectomy 4 weeks later. The sample here was blood, taken from a patient whose treatment included radiotherapy and nephrectomy. The rearrangement joins TRBV11-2 to TRBJ2-7; TRBD2 might be the D (6 bases). This sequence was found in a woman between 50 and 59 years old with renal cell carcinoma. The CDR3 here is CASSSPSGPAGQQYF. The CDR3 nucleotides read TGTGCCAGCAGCTCCCCGAGCGGGCCTGCTGGCCAGCAGTACTTC.